This TCR beta chain emerged from a study of response to subunit inactivated influenza vaccine. TCRdb ran MiXCR on the RT-PCR reads and lists one entry per CDR3 protein. The data show 800,000 to 1,000,000 distinct CDR3 sequences, with 21% seen just once and roughly 10% held by the top ten. The CDR3 loop spans 15 amino acids. V dropped 3 bases and J dropped 1; count of bases not matched to a gene: 4. Germline assignment: CDR1 LGHNA and CDR2 YSLEER. Regarding the study as a whole: Few additional T cells are recruited per seasonal influenza vaccination, authors suggested.

Regarding this clonotype: Its target is not known.

Sequencing used PBMCs from blood, obtained roughly 5 days after vaccination. This chain links TRBV4-3 with TRBJ2-5; 8 nucleotides line up with TRBD2. The sequence derives from a middle-aged man who received an inactivated influenza vaccine. The CDR3 here is CASSQGAGAQETQYF. CDR3 bases: TGCGCCAGCAGCCAGGGAGCGGGGGCCCAAGAGACCCAGTACTTC.